This T cell receptor beta chain is drawn from a study of T cell responses to AZD1222 COVID-19 vaccine. In the study overall: It was second doses at about 4 or about 12 weeks that were pooled. General observations from the study: Repertoire sampling happened only post peak T cell response. In a largely white British group with more females than males, clonal diversity was possibly underestimated. Among those given AZD1222, only six or seven were seropositive at baseline.

Germline CDR1 is MNHEY and CDR2 is SVGAGI. The V end was cut by 6 bases, the J end by 6 bases, with 18 bases between. CDR3 size: 14 residues. A note on this clone: Its antigen is still unknown.

Profiling relied on immunoSEQ multiplex PCR, and the TCRdb table lists in-frame clones only, not all of them. Among around 140,000 clones, 80% to 90% were seen once, and the ten largest hold around 7.8%. The rearrangement links TRBV6-5 to TRBJ2-7; no definite D call. The material was peripheral blood, obtained on day 0 of AZD1222 vaccination. The TCR comes from an adult in good health. CDR3 nucleotide sequence: TGTGCCAGCAGCCGACCCAGCGCTCCTAGCGAGCAGTACTTC. The encoded protein is CASSRPSAPSEQYF.